Presented here are 5 T cell receptor beta chains from one specimen sequenced in a study of human T cells and chemical hapten exposure. As for time point: pre-sensitization, week 0. Regarding treatment: therapeutic diphenylcyclopropenone sensitization with weekly scalp DPC. Each CDR3 protein is one row after TCRdb ran MiXCR on the RACE reads. Of 300,000 to 450,000 distinct CDR3 sequences detected, 5.1% appear once; the ten largest clones hold about 2.5%. This material consisted of whole blood, taken in connection with sensitization to the hapten diphenylcyclopropenone (DPC). Every receptor here comes from a woman aged 45-65 years with alopecia areata. Some clones in this sample may be carry-over from other donors' samples.

This clonotype was counted many times. V and J are TRBV7-9 and TRBJ2-3; no clear D. Germline V lookup: CDR1 SEHNR, CDR2 FQNEAQ (reference sequence). V was pared by 4 bases and J by 0 bases, with 17 bases between. CDR3 length: 17 residues. In nucleotides, the CDR3 is TGTGCCAGCAGCTCCGCCCATCCGCCGATTAGCACAGATACGCAGTATTTT. Translation: CASSSAHPPISTDTQYF.

This clonotype was seen a few times. This chain joins TRBV6-6 and TRBJ1-4; D gene ambiguous. Germline V gene lookup returns CDR1 MNHNY and CDR2 SVGAGI (reference sequence). The CDR3 is made up of 11 amino acids. V lost 10 bases, J lost 0 bases, and 3 bases lay in between. CDR3 sequence: CATSTNEKLFF. The CDR3 nucleotides are TGTGCCACTTCAACTAATGAAAAACTGTTTTTT.

This clonotype turned up a few times. The chain is built from TRBV28 and TRBJ2-7, with D perhaps matching TRBD1 (6 bases). The CDR3 covers 13 residues. Germline V gene data show CDR1 as MDHEN and CDR2 as SYDVKM. Trimming removed 5 bases at V and 2 bases at J, with 10 bases between. The CDR3 reads CASSAGAAYEQYF. CDR3 nucleotides: TGTGCCAGCAGTGCAGGGGCCGCCTACGAGCAGTACTTC. The full variable domain, with the rest looked up from reference TRBV28 and TRBJ2-7, is DVKVTQSSRYLVKRTGEKVFLECVQDMDHENMFWYRQDPGLGLRLIYFSYDVKMKEKGDIPEGYSVSREKKERFSLILESASTNQTSMYLCASSAGAAYEQYFGPGTRLTVT.

CDR3 in amino acids: CASSPSPDVNNSPLHF. In nucleotides, the CDR3 is TGTGCCAGCAGCCCATCCCCGGACGTGAATAATTCACCCCTCCACTTT. The chain couples TRBV27 to TRBJ1-6; no reliable D call. V gave up 6 bases and J gave up 5 bases, with 17 bases separating them. Per germline, CDR1 MNHEY and CDR2 SMNVEV (reference sequence). The CDR3 is 16 amino acids.

V is TRBV20-1 and J is TRBJ1-2; no clear D gene. Trimming took off 6 bases at V and 3 bases at J, with 17 bases between the two ends. The germline V gene has CDR1 DFQATT and CDR2 SNEGSKA (reference sequence). This CDR3 has 14 amino acids. The CDR3 coding sequence is TGCAGTGCCCGCTTCAGTCGGACCGACTATGGCTACACCTTC. Encoded protein: CSARFSRTDYGYTF.